The 9 T cell receptor beta chains reported below all come from one sample, sequenced in a study of T cell changes during pregnancy in multiple sclerosis. TCRdb's copy holds only in-frame clones and misses some; the assay was immunoSEQ multiplex PCR. The sample contains around 25,000 clones, about 85% of which appear only once. Sequencing used CD8+ T cells from peripheral blood mononuclear cells, obtained in the first trimester of pregnancy. Every receptor here comes from a female donor in good health, enrolled as a control in a pregnancy study.

The V call is TRBV30, the J call TRBJ1-3; a possible D gene is TRBD1 (5 bases). Trimming removed 3 bases from V and 2 bases from J, with 14 bases in between. CDR1 and CDR2 (germline): GTSNPN, SVGIG (reference sequence). The CDR3 is 15 amino acids. Written as DNA, the CDR3 is TGTGCCTGGAGCGAGACAGTGGTCGCTGGAAACACCATATATTTT. This sequence encodes CAWSETVVAGNTIYF.

This chain links TRBV28 with TRBJ1-1, with D possibly TRBD1 on 5 matching bases. The germline V gene encodes CDR1 MDHEN and CDR2 SYDVKM. Trimming pared 4 bases from V and 0 bases from J, leaving 9 bases between. The CDR3 covers 14 residues. The CDR3 here is CASSYGGMNTEAFF. For the CDR3, the DNA is TGTGCCAGCAGTTACGGGGGGATGAACACTGAAGCTTTCTTT.

This sequence joins TRBV10-1 and TRBJ2-3; no firm D call. Germline V lookup: CDR1 WNHNN, CDR2 SYGVQD (reference sequence). V lost 6 bases and J lost 3, with 13 bases in between. The CDR3 loop spans 14 amino acids. CDR3 DNA: TGCGCCAGCAGGAACAATACCTGGACAGATACGCAGTATTTT. Amino acids: CASRNNTWTDTQYF.

The gene calls are TRBV4-3 and TRBJ1-1, with D perhaps matching TRBD1 (5 bases). The germline V gene has CDR1 LGHNA and CDR2 YSLEER. Trimming took 1 base from V and 0 from J, leaving 9 bases between them. The CDR3 covers 15 residues. The CDR3 coding sequence is TGCGCCAGCAGCCAAGGGGGCCCCATGAACACTGAAGCTTTCTTT. As protein: CASSQGGPMNTEAFF.

The rearrangement uses TRBV19 and TRBJ2-1; 9 bases map to TRBD1. Trimming cost V 3 bases and J 8 bases; bases outside gene matches: 8. Looked up from germline, CDR1 is LNHDA and CDR2 is SQIVND (reference sequence). The CDR3 consists of 15 residues. CDR3 amino acids: CASSITGGPNHEQFF. The CDR3 region has the DNA TGTGCCAGTAGTATTACAGGGGGCCCCAACCATGAGCAGTTCTTC.

V gene TRBV7-9 combines with J gene TRBJ2-5; TRBD2 aligns across 8 bases. Per the germline V gene, CDR1 is SEHNR and CDR2 is FQNEAQ (reference sequence). The V segment lost 8 bases and the J segment 4 bases; nucleotides outside the gene matches: 12. This CDR3 is 15 amino acids long. The CDR3 sequence: CASGGVGAGGETQYF. Here the CDR3 DNA reads TGTGCCAGCGGGGGGGTCGGCGCGGGAGGAGAGACCCAGTACTTC.

This clone was counted only a few times. This chain connects TRBV30 to TRBJ1-5; weak D call: TRBD1 (5 bases). The CDR3 loop spans 14 amino acids. V shed 1 base and J shed 4 bases, with 11 bases lying between them. Germline CDR1 GTSNPN, CDR2 SVGIG (reference sequence). CDR3 DNA: TGTGCCTGGAGTGAGGGGAGCGGGAATCAGCCCCAGCATTTT. Translated, it gives CAWSEGSGNQPQHF.

This sequence joins TRBV11-3 and TRBJ1-4, with D maybe TRBD1 (6 bases). Germline CDR1 SGHNT, CDR2 YENEEA. The CDR3 spans 19 residues. The V end was cut by 2 bases, the J end by 0 bases, with 19 bases between. The CDR3 protein is CASSLKGELGETTNEKLFF. The CDR3 nucleotides read TGTGCCAGCAGCTTAAAGGGGGAACTAGGGGAGACAACTAATGAAAAACTGTTTTTT.

V and J are TRBV19 and TRBJ2-7, with 10 bases that match TRBD1. The V gene's germline CDR1 is LNHDA and CDR2 SQIVND (reference sequence). V trimming: 3 bases; J trimming: 1 base; junction bases outside the gene matches: 3. The CDR3 consists of 15 residues. CDR3 sequence reads: CASSIGTGASYEQYF. The CDR3 DNA sequence: TGTGCCAGTAGTATCGGGACAGGGGCGTCCTACGAGCAGTACTTC.